Listed below are T cell receptor beta chains from one sample, sequenced in a study of T cell responses to AZD1222 COVID-19 vaccine. Libraries were prepared by immunoSEQ multiplex PCR; TCRdb keeps only in-frame clonotypes and omits some of them. In the table there are around 120,000 clones, 70% to 90% of which are singletons. This material consisted of peripheral blood, taken on day 0 of AZD1222 vaccination. The receptors stem from an adult in good health. The CDR3 runs from the conserved cysteine through the conserved F or W. Fields, in order: CDR3 DNA, CDR3 protein, CDR3 length, clone size, D gene, V gene, J gene. The D gene is left open where the match is weak. Clone size appears in some rows only: once, few, many, or a class for an expanded clone.

DNA: TGTGCCAGCAGTTTAATCTGGGGGCGGGAGGAGACCCAGTACTTC
CDR3: CASSLIWGREETQYF
length: 15
size: once
D: .
V: TRBV28
J: TRBJ2-5

DNA: TGTGCCAGCTCACCACCCGGACTAGCGGGAGCGATAGATACGCAGTATTTT
CDR3: CASSPPGLAGAIDTQYF
length: 17
size: .
D: TRBD2
V: TRBV18
J: TRBJ2-3

DNA: TGTGCCAGCAGCCAGGACTGGTCGTGGAACACCATATATTTT
CDR3: CASSQDWSWNTIYF
length: 14
size: .
D: .
V: TRBV6-5
J: TRBJ1-3

DNA: TGTGCCAGCAGTGAATTTCTGTCCCCCTATGGCTACACCTTC
CDR3: CASSEFLSPYGYTF
length: 14
size: .
D: .
V: TRBV25-1
J: TRBJ1-2

DNA: TGTGCCAGTAGTACAGGGGTGAACCAAGAGACCCAGTACTTC
CDR3: CASSTGVNQETQYF
length: 14
size: .
D: .
V: TRBV19
J: TRBJ2-5

DNA: TGTGCCAGCAGTGAAAGGGTCCGGTCGGGAGGTGTTGAAAAACTGTTTTTT
CDR3: CASSERVRSGGVEKLFF
length: 17
size: .
D: .
V: TRBV6-1
J: TRBJ1-4

DNA: TGTGCCAGCAGCAGGACTAGCGGGAGTGGCGGGGAGCTGTTTTTT
CDR3: CASSRTSGSGGELFF
length: 15
size: once
D: TRBD2
V: TRBV7-9
J: TRBJ2-2

DNA: TGTGCTAGTGGTACCTCTAGCGGGAGACTTGGCACAGATACGCAGTATTTT
CDR3: CASGTSSGRLGTDTQYF
length: 17
size: .
D: TRBD2
V: TRBV12-5
J: TRBJ2-3

DNA: TGTGCCAGCTCACCACCAGCTGTTTTCCGGGAGACCCAGTACTTC
CDR3: CASSPPAVFRETQYF
length: 15
size: .
D: .
V: TRBV18
J: TRBJ2-5

DNA: TGTGCCAGCAGTCCGACAGGCTACGAGCAGTACTTC
CDR3: CASSPTGYEQYF
length: 12
size: .
D: .
V: TRBV6-1
J: TRBJ2-7

DNA: TGTGCCAGCAGCGTAGCTACCGCGGGAGCCCTATACAATGAGCAGTTCTTC
CDR3: CASSVATAGALYNEQFF
length: 17
size: many
D: TRBD2
V: TRBV9
J: TRBJ2-1

DNA: TGCGCCAGCAGCCAAGATACGAGGGGTTATGGCTACACCTTC
CDR3: CASSQDTRGYGYTF
length: 14
size: .
D: .
V: TRBV4-1
J: TRBJ1-2

DNA: TGTGCCATCAGTGAGTCTGGGGGGAATCAGCCCCAGCATTTT
CDR3: CAISESGGNQPQHF
length: 14
size: .
D: .
V: TRBV10-3
J: TRBJ1-5